This T cell receptor (beta chain) was identified during a study of T cells in women clearing cervical HPV infection. This CDR3 spans 14 amino acids. Germline assignment: CDR1 LNHDA and CDR2 SQIVND (reference sequence). The V end lost 3 bases, the J end lost 2 bases, and 10 bases lay between the germline ends. The table came from immunoSEQ multiplex PCR; TCRdb's copy has only in-frame clones and leaves some out. The sample table sets out about 33,000 clones. On this clone itself: The CDR3 goes on 3 residues after the read ends, and that part is filled in from the germline J gene.

The chain recombines TRBV19 with TRBJ1-1, with D perhaps matching TRBD1 (5 bases). The sequence came from a woman aged 18 to 75 with a cervical HPV16 infection that either progressed to CIN3+ or cleared (not recorded which). The sequenced material came from blood buffy coat. The sequenced part of the CDR3 DNA is TGTGCCAGTAGTATCCCGGGACTAAACACTGAA. It translates to CASSIPGLNTE. From start to end, the CDR3 is CASSIPGLNTEAFF.